Presented here are 26 T cell receptor beta chains from one specimen sequenced in a study of regulatory T cells in long-lasting Graves disease (dated by TCRdb to the early 2020s). The time point label, as the study defines it: newly diagnosed GD, antithyroid drugs for less than 3 months. RNA was extracted from PBMCs in TRIzol for both TCR sequencing and RNA sequencing. Library method: multiplex PCR. Sequencing relied on an Illumina HiSeq 4000. To build TCR beta libraries, CDR3 regions were amplified by Arm-PCR using iRepertoire HTBI primers. The public reads were quality trimmed at Q25 with fastp and then assembled into clones with MiXCR by TCRdb, keeping productive beta chains. Each entry is one CDR3 protein sequence, shown with its most common DNA and genes. The sample table contains 540,000 or so distinct CDR3 sequences; only one count was recorded for roughly 13% of them. Of the sample, 10% falls within the top ten clones.

This sample also appeared in a second study, on T cells in Graves' hyperthyroidism and ophthalmopathy.

The sequences come from peripheral blood mononuclear cells (PBMCs), collected at new diagnosis, from a patient treated with antithyroid drugs. These receptors all come from a man aged 25-45 years with Graves disease. Donor details come from another sample of the same person, matched by shared clones.

As to this clonotype: This may be a read error, as it is one base from a much larger clone. This chain joins TRBV6-1 and TRBJ1-2; 10 bases are a match to TRBD1. The CDR3 loop spans 15 amino acids. Germline-derived CDR1 and CDR2 are MNHNS and SASEGT. The CDR3, as DNA: TGTGCCAGCAGTGAAGGACAGGGGGCATTCTATGGCAACACCTTC. This codes for CASSEGQGAFYGNTF.

This clonotype has at least ten counts. This chain joins TRBV6-1 and TRBJ1-2; weak D call: TRBD1 (5 bases). This CDR3 has 13 residues. Germline V lookup: CDR1 MNHNS, CDR2 SASEGT. V was pared by 6 bases and J by 4 bases, with 12 bases between. The CDR3 DNA is TGTGCCAGCAGGGGGGACGCCCGCTATGGCTACACCTTC. Amino acids: CASRGDARYGYTF.

This rearrangement joins TRBV6-2 or TRBV6-3 to TRBJ2-2; the D is unclear. V lost 2 bases and J 0 bases, leaving 10 bases between the germline ends. This CDR3 is 16 amino acids long. Germline loops: CDR1 MNHEY, CDR2 SVGEGT. The DNA of the CDR3 is TGTGCCAGCAGTTACCACCCCGCGGCGAACACCGGGGAGCTGTTTTTT. Its protein product is CASSYHPAANTGELFF.

This clonotype came up a few times. The chain uses TRBV19 and TRBJ2-4; 8 nucleotides align to TRBD2. Looked up from germline, CDR1 is LNHDA and CDR2 is SQIVND (reference sequence). CDR3 length equals 17 residues. Trimming cost V 4 bases and J 0 bases; bases outside gene matches: 8. The CDR3 loop is CASSSGLATKAKNIQYF. CDR3 DNA: TGTGCCAGTAGTAGCGGACTAGCCACAAAAGCCAAAAACATTCAGTACTTC.

This clonotype showed up just a few times. V usage is TRBV20-1 and J usage is TRBJ2-5; possibly TRBD2 for D (5 bases). Trimming pared 4 bases from V and 2 bases from J, leaving 14 bases between. The CDR3 spans 14 residues. In germline, CDR1 is DFQATT, CDR2 SNEGSKA (reference sequence). The CDR3 protein is CSANFGREQETQYF. The CDR3 region has the DNA TGCAGTGCTAATTTTGGGAGAGAACAAGAGACCCAGTACTTC.

The chain combines TRBV15 with TRBJ1-1; D remains ambiguous. The germline V gene encodes CDR1 LNHNV and CDR2 YYDKDF (reference sequence). Trimming took 3 bases from V and 7 from J, leaving 6 bases between them. The CDR3 sequence is 11 residues long. CDR3 sequence: CATSSTLEAFF. In DNA, the CDR3 is TGTGCCACCAGCAGCACGCTTGAAGCTTTCTTT.

This clonotype was seen more than once but under ten times. CDR3 region: CASSARATEAFF. The DNA of the CDR3 is TGTGCCAGCAGTGCCAGGGCGACTGAAGCTTTCTTT. J is TRBJ1-1 and V is TRBV6-1, with a weak D call TRBD1 (5 bases). Deletions cut 4 bases from V and 5 bases from J, with 8 bases between. Germline CDR1 MNHNS, CDR2 SASEGT. The CDR3 consists of 12 residues.

This clonotype was picked up a small number of times. The chain joins TRBV6-5 to TRBJ2-2; the D gene is possibly TRBD2 (6 bases). There are 15 residues in the CDR3. From germline, CDR1 is MNHEY and CDR2 SVGAGI. The germline V and J ends were trimmed by 0 bases and 6 bases, with 11 bases remaining between them. For the CDR3, the DNA is TGTGCCAGCAGTTACTCAGTCGGGGGAGCCGGGGAGCTGTTTTTT. Amino acid sequence: CASSYSVGGAGELFF.

J is TRBJ2-1 and V is TRBV24-1; 8 positions agree with TRBD1. Germline V gene data show CDR1 as KGHDR and CDR2 as SFDVKD. After removal of 0 bases from V and 3 bases from J, the junction contained 0 bases not matched to a gene. The CDR3 sequence is 15 residues long. The DNA of the CDR3 is TGTGCCACCAGTGATTTGGGACAGGGCTACAATGAGCAGTTCTTC. Its protein product is CATSDLGQGYNEQFF.

This clonotype was picked up a small number of times. V and J are TRBV3-1 and TRBJ2-3; TRBD2 aligns across 12 bases. The germline V gene has CDR1 LGHDT and CDR2 YNNKEL (reference sequence). Trimming cost V 5 bases and J 4 bases; bases outside gene matches: 4. The CDR3 extends over 15 amino acids. DNA of the CDR3: TGTGCCAGCAGCAGTAGACTAGCGGGGGCAGATACGCAGTATTTT. It yields the protein CASSSRLAGADTQYF.

This clonotype was recorded at least ten times. The V gene is TRBV13, the J gene TRBJ2-1, with unresolved D. CDR1 and CDR2 (germline): PRHDT, FYEKMQ (reference sequence). CDR3 length: 15 amino acids. Trimming removed 2 bases from V and 4 bases from J, with 12 bases in between. The CDR3 here is CASSLWQEEYNEQFF. The CDR3, as DNA: TGTGCCAGCAGCTTATGGCAGGAAGAATACAATGAGCAGTTCTTC.

This chain uses TRBV27 with TRBJ1-6; D is ambiguous. The V end lost 3 bases, the J end lost 10 bases, and 10 bases lay between the germline ends. Germline CDR1 and CDR2: MNHEY and SMNVEV (reference sequence). The CDR3 loop spans 13 amino acids. The CDR3 DNA sequence: TGTGCCAGCAGTTTTGGGTCCGGGTCACCCCTCCACTTT. It encodes CASSFGSGSPLHF.

This chain connects TRBV15 to TRBJ2-7; D call uncertain. V was pared by 5 bases and J by 3 bases, with 14 bases between. Germline-derived CDR1 and CDR2 are LNHNV and YYDKDF (reference sequence). The CDR3 is 14 amino acids. The CDR3 sequence is CATSPDTSIYEQYF. CDR3 DNA: TGTGCCACCAGCCCTGACACTTCGATCTACGAGCAGTACTTC.

This clonotype showed up many times. This chain links TRBV6-2 or TRBV6-3 with TRBJ2-3, with TRBD2 matching 12 bases. Unmatched junction bases numbered 9, after V lost 7 bases and J lost 4 bases. The CDR3 is 16 residues long. In germline, CDR1 is MNHEY, CDR2 SVGEGT. The CDR3 spells CASIPLAGGLSDTQYF. The CDR3 region has the DNA TGTGCCAGCATCCCACTAGCGGGAGGTTTGTCAGATACGCAGTATTTT.

This clonotype was counted ten times or more. The J gene is TRBJ2-4, the V gene TRBV20-1; no firm D call. The germline gives CDR1 DFQATT, CDR2 SNEGSKA (reference sequence). V gave up 1 base and J gave up 1 base, with 5 bases separating them. The CDR3 contains 13 residues. CDR3 sequence reads: CSARARAKNIQYF. The DNA for the CDR3 is TGCAGTGCTAGAGCAAGGGCCAAAAACATTCAGTACTTC.

The chain links TRBV13 to TRBJ2-7; D may be TRBD1 or TRBD2 (5 bases each). V lost 1 base and J lost 2, with 9 bases in between. The CDR3 contains 14 residues. Looked up from germline, CDR1 is PRHDT and CDR2 is FYEKMQ (reference sequence). The CDR3 spells CASSLEGDPYEQYF. The CDR3 DNA reads TGTGCCAGCAGCTTAGAAGGGGACCCCTACGAGCAGTACTTC. Together with reference TRBV13 and TRBJ2-7, the CDR3 gives the full variable domain: AAGVIQSPRHLIKEKRETATLKCYPIPRHDTVYWYQQGPGQDPQFLISFYEKMQSDKGSIPDRFSAQQFSDYHSELNMSSLELGDSALYFCASSLEGDPYEQYFGPGTRLTVT.

As concerns this clonotype: A much larger clone lies a single base off, so this may be a read error. V usage is TRBV28 and J usage is TRBJ2-7, with D maybe TRBD1 (6 bases). V was trimmed by 4 bases and J by 7 bases, leaving 14 bases between them. Germline V gene data show CDR1 as MDHEN and CDR2 as SYDVKM. CDR3 length: 13 amino acids. The CDR3 reads CASSSSQGREQYF. The CDR3 nucleotides read TGTGCCAGCAGTTCATCACAGGGACGGGAGCAGTACTTC.

This clonotype was seen ten or more times. The chain combines TRBV19 with TRBJ1-1, with no clear D. V was pared by 2 bases and J by 0 bases, with 10 bases between. This CDR3 comprises 15 residues. Germline V gives CDR1 LNHDA, CDR2 SQIVND (reference sequence). CDR3 loop: CASSIREEMNTEAFF. Here the CDR3 DNA reads TGTGCCAGTAGTATAAGGGAGGAGATGAACACTGAAGCTTTCTTT.

This clonotype was found many times. This chain links TRBV11-1 with TRBJ2-2; 10 bases match TRBD2. The CDR3 is 16 amino acids. V lost 5 bases to trimming and J lost 2 bases; unmatched junction nucleotides: 5. Germline-derived CDR1 and CDR2 are SGHAT and FQDESV (reference sequence). The CDR3 DNA reads TGTGCCAGCAGCCTTACTAGCGGGACTAACACCGGGGAGCTGTTTTTT. It specifies CASSLTSGTNTGELFF.

Ten or more counts support this clonotype. This chain connects TRBV7-3 to TRBJ2-7; TRBD2 aligns across 7 bases. V shed 5 bases and J 3 bases; nucleotides not matched to a gene: 4. The CDR3 spans 13 residues. The germline CDR1 and CDR2 sequences are SGHTA and FQGTGA. CDR3 DNA: TGTGCCAGCAGCGTGGGGGGGGGCTACGAGCAGTACTTC. It encodes CASSVGGGYEQYF.

This clonotype was seen many times. The chain carries TRBV5-6 and TRBJ2-5; D is uncertain. V was cut by 3 bases and J by 1 base, with 13 bases left in between. Germline values: CDR1 SGHDT, CDR2 YYEEEE. The CDR3 runs 15 residues. CDR3 in DNA: TGTGCCAGCAGCTCCGCGCCGGGCAGCCAAGAGACCCAGTACTTC. It codes for CASSSAPGSQETQYF. Based on the CDR3 plus reference TRBV5-6 and TRBJ2-5, the full variable domain is DAGVTQSPTHLIKTRGQQVTLRCSPKSGHDTVSWYQQALGQGPQFIFQYYEEEERQRGNFPDRFSGHQFPNYSSELNVNALLLGDSALYLCASSSAPGSQETQYFGPGTRLLVL.

This clonotype came up many times. This rearrangement joins TRBV20-1 to TRBJ2-1; D unresolved. There are 12 residues in the CDR3. The V end lost 6 bases, the J end lost 4 bases, and 10 bases lay between the germline ends. In germline, CDR1 is DFQATT, CDR2 SNEGSKA (reference sequence). The CDR3 is CSAAGWYNEQFF. The CDR3, as DNA: TGCAGTGCCGCTGGGTGGTACAATGAGCAGTTCTTC.

This clonotype came up a few times. The CDR3 DNA is TGTGCCAGCAGCACGAGCGGGAGGGCAGACATTCAGTACTTC. This sequence encodes CASSTSGRADIQYF. The gene calls are TRBV6-1 and TRBJ2-4, with TRBD2 matching 10 bases. Germline V gene sequence: CDR1 MNHNS, CDR2 SASEGT. This CDR3 comprises 14 residues. After removal of 6 bases from V and 8 bases from J, the junction contained 7 bases not matched to a gene.

This clonotype was counted only a few times. The rearrangement joins TRBV15 to TRBJ1-5, with TRBD1 identical over 7 bases. Trimming at V came to 6 bases and at J to 2 bases, leaving 7 bases not matched to a gene. CDR3 length: 15 residues. Germline V lookup: CDR1 LNHNV, CDR2 YYDKDF (reference sequence). The CDR3 is CATSQGGHRNQPQHF. The CDR3 DNA is TGTGCCACCAGTCAGGGGGGACACCGCAATCAGCCCCAGCATTTT.

Worth noting for this clonotype: This may arise from a read error, as a much more abundant clone is one base away. The rearrangement joins TRBV27 to TRBJ2-1; perhaps TRBD1 as D (6 bases). Germline values: CDR1 MNHEY, CDR2 SMNVEV (reference sequence). The CDR3 length is 14 residues. Trimming took 8 bases from V and 5 from J, leaving 16 bases between them. The chain's CDR3 is CASAPGQSHNEQFF. CDR3 sequence (DNA): TGTGCCAGCGCCCCCGGACAGAGCCACAATGAGCAGTTCTTC.

The rearrangement uses TRBV5-1 and TRBJ1-3; D is perhaps TRBD1 (6 bases). The CDR3 has 13 amino acids. V was cut by 6 bases and J by 1 base, with 8 bases left in between. Per germline, CDR1 SGHRS and CDR2 YFSETQ. CDR3 coding DNA: TGCGCCAGCAAACAGGGTTCTGGAAACACCATATATTTT. As protein: CASKQGSGNTIYF. Drawing the rest from reference TRBV5-1 and TRBJ1-3, the complete variable domain is KAGVTQTPRYLIKTRGQQVTLSCSPISGHRSVSWYQQTPGQGLQFLFEYFSETQRNKGNFPGRFSGRQFSNSRSEMNVSTLELGDSALYLCASKQGSGNTIYFGEGSWLTVV.